This T cell receptor (beta chain) was sequenced during a study of vaccination effects on CD4 cells after COVID-19. Study summary: As their vaccination, participants received two doses of either BNT162b2 or mRNA-1273. Overall study findings and caveats: Among infection- and vaccine-induced clones, marked clonal contraction occurred late after vaccination. Researchers report that only 1 of 255 vaccine-induced clones in healthy vaccinees cross-reacted with common cold coronaviruses.

This CDR3 region has 14 residues. The junction had 5 bases not matched to a gene; V was cut back by 6 bases and J by 5 bases. CDR1 is MNHEY, CDR2 SVGAGI, per germline. The repertoire was sequenced with immunoSEQ multiplex PCR; TCRdb's copy has only in-frame clones and lacks some. The table records 26,000 or so clones, around 70% of them present only once. Under the ViraFEST assay, PBMC were stimulated with viral peptide pools so that antigen-specific CD4+ T cells expanded. Sequencing was performed afterwards. After roughly 9 days in culture, the CD4+ T cells were isolated. Vaccinated recipients, who were negative for nucleocapsid antibodies, had no history of SARS-CoV-2 infection. It was on days 3 and 7 that half the medium was replaced with IL-2 medium. To note about this clone: Its matching antigen is unknown.

The chain links TRBV6-5 to TRBJ2-7; TRBD2 matches 12 bases. The sample in question was CD4+ T cells from PBMCs cultured with SARS-CoV-2 spike peptides, obtained before COVID-19 vaccination. The source of this sequence is a human donor who received a COVID-19 vaccine. In nucleotides, the CDR3 is TGTGCCAGCAGGGCTAGCGGGAGGGGCGACGAGCAGTACTTC. Residues: CASRASGRGDEQYF.